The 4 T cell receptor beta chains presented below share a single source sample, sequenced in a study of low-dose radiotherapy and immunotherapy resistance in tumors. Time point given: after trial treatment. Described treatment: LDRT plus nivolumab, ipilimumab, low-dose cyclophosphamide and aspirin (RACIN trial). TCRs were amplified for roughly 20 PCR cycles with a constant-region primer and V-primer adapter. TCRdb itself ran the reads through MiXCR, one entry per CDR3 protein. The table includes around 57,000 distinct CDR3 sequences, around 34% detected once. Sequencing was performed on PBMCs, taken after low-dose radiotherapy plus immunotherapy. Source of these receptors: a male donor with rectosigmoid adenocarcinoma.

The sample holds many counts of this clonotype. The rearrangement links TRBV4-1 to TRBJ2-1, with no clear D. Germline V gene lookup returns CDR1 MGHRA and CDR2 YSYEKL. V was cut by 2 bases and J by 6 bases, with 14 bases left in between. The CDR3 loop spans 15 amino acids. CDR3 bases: TGCGCCAGCAGCCAATCTCCGGGCATCCCCAATGAGCAGTTCTTC. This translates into CASSQSPGIPNEQFF.

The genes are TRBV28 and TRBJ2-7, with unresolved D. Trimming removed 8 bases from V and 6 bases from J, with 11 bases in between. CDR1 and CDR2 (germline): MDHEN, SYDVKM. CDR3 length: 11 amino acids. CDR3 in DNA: TGTGCCAGCGCCGGGTGGGTCGAGCAGTACTTC. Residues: CASAGWVEQYF.

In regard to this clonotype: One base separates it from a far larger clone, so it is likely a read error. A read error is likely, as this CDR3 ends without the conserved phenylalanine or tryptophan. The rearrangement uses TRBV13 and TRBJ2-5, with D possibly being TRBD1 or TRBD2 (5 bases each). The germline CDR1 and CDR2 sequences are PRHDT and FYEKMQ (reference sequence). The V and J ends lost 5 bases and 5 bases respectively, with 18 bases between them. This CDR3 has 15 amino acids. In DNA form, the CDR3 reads TGTGCCAGCAGCCGGGGCAGGACCCCAGAGGAGACCCAGTACCTC. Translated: CASSRGRTPEETQYL.

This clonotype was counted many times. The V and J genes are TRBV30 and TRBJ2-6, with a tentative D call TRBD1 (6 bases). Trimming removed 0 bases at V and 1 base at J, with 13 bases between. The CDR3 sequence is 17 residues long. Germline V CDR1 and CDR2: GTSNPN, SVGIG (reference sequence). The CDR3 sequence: CAWSVTGHSSGANVLTF. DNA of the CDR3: TGTGCCTGGAGTGTTACGGGACACTCGTCTGGGGCCAACGTCCTGACTTTC.